The T cell receptor beta chain under discussion was sequenced for a study of T cells in Graves' hyperthyroidism and ophthalmopathy. Findings and caveats of the study: Also found in blood were most expanded thyroid clonotypes above 0.001.

The CDR3 contains 15 residues. Germline V gene sequence: CDR1 SNHLY, CDR2 FYNNEI. Trimming took 1 base from V and 6 from J, leaving 13 bases between them. RNA transcripts gave rise to amplified TCR beta CDR3 regions. The TCR CDR3 first-round RT-PCR relied on the HTBI primer set. From the multiplex PCR reads, TCRdb called clonotypes with MiXCR, one entry per CDR3 protein. The table lists more than 500,000 distinct CDR3 sequences, roughly 46% of them singletons. In this sample, this clonotype turned up many times. Its antigen is not identified. Investigators excluded patients with uncontrolled infection, other autoimmune disease, pregnancy or lactation.

The chain employs TRBV2 and TRBJ1-5; D remains unclear. This sequence was found in an adult woman with Graves' disease, either hyperthyroidism or ophthalmopathy (not recorded which). The material sequenced was peripheral blood or thyroid tissue (not recorded which). CDR3 in DNA: TGTGCCAGCAGTGAAGAGGTCGGTAGTCCTCAGCCCCAGCATTTT. Translated: CASSEEVGSPQPQHF.